The T cell receptor beta chain under discussion was sequenced for a study of cytomegalovirus exposure and HLA in healthy donors. Overall study results and limits: It was reportedly the case that the classifier diagnosed cytomegalovirus status with high specificity and sensitivity.

In regard to this clone: The antigen remains undetermined.

V trimming: 7 bases; J trimming: 8 bases; junction bases outside the gene matches: 8. This CDR3 has 14 amino acids. Germline V gene lookup returns CDR1 MNHNS and CDR2 SASEGT. Profiled with immunoSEQ multiplex PCR; TCRdb holds only in-frame clones, not every one. The sample shows about 140,000 clones, approximately 82% of them seen only once. The sequence came from a man younger than 45 in good health and CMV-seropositive. The V and J genes are TRBV6-1 and TRBJ1-6; TRBD1 agrees at 7 bases. The specimen was PBMCs. The CDR3 here is CASTLDRDYSPLHF. The CDR3 bases are TGTGCCAGCACTCTCGACAGGGACTATTCACCCCTCCACTTT.